This T cell receptor (beta chain) emerged from a study of blood T cell repertoires in COVID-19. Study at large: There were acute and convalescent COVID-19 samples, and they came from the United States, Italy and Spain.

Germline-derived CDR1 and CDR2 are SGDLS and YYNGEE. The CDR3 sequence is 19 residues long. Trimming at V came to 4 bases and at J to 2 bases, leaving 15 bases not matched to a gene. In the study's own analysis: Researchers report that nucleated cell counts were estimated from reference gene primer amplification. Assay: immunoSEQ multiplex PCR; the TCRdb copy retains only in-frame clones and omits some. V and J calls and clone size are copied from that table; D and trimming were computed from the DNA. Of about 140,000 clones in the sample, around 84% were seen once. The gene calls are TRBV9 and TRBJ2-1; 10 bases line up with TRBD2. The sequence was obtained from a woman aged 60-75 years with acute or convalescent COVID-19. Input material: peripheral blood. The CDR3 region is CASSPNPALAGVAYNEQFF. Written as DNA, the CDR3 is TGTGCCAGCAGCCCAAACCCTGCGCTAGCGGGGGTGGCCTACAATGAGCAGTTCTTC.